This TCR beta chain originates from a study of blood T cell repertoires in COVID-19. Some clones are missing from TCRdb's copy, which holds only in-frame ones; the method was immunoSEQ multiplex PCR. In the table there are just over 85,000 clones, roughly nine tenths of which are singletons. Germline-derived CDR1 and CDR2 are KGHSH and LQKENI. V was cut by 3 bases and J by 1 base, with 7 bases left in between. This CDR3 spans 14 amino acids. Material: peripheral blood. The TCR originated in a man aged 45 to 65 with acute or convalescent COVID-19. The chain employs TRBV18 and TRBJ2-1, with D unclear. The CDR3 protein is CASSPRGSYNEQFF. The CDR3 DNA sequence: TGTGCCAGCTCACCGCGAGGTTCCTACAATGAGCAGTTCTTC.